This is a list of T cell receptor beta chains from one sample in a study of T-cell reconstitution after alpha-beta-depleted transplantation in children. TCRdb re-analysed the PCR reads in MiXCR, keeping a single row per CDR3 protein. The sample holds 130,000 to 150,000 distinct CDR3 sequences; 8.8% are singletons and the top ten take around a sixth. This specimen consisted of PBMCs, mostly from graft donor cells, obtained 180 days after TCRalphabeta/CD19-depleted stem cell transplant. The receptor set was obtained from a female patient aged 2 to 10 who had a stem cell transplant for congenital amegakaryocytic thrombocytopenia, so the T cells may come from the graft donor. The CDR3 runs from the conserved cysteine through the conserved F or W. Each record gives: clone size, J gene, D gene, V gene, CDR3 protein, CDR3 DNA. D genes are given only for firm matches. Clone size is shown for a subset of rows, as once, few, many or a class of expanded clone.

size: many
J: TRBJ2-5
D: TRBD1
V: TRBV10-3
CDR3: CAISEFSGTAETQYF
DNA: TGTGCCATCAGTGAGTTCTCCGGGACAGCAGAGACCCAGTACTTC

size: many
J: TRBJ2-7
D: TRBD2
V: TRBV20-1
CDR3: CSAAGLTHYEQYF
DNA: TGCAGTGCAGCGGGACTAACTCACTACGAGCAGTACTTC

size: many
J: TRBJ1-3
D: TRBD1
V: TRBV10-3
CDR3: CAITGQVSGNTIYF
DNA: TGTGCCATCACAGGACAGGTCTCTGGAAACACCATATATTTT

size: many
J: TRBJ2-3
D: TRBD2
V: TRBV7-2
CDR3: CASSLALATSTDTQYF
DNA: TGTGCCAGCAGCTTAGCACTAGCGACTAGCACAGATACGCAGTATTTT

size: NA
J: TRBJ2-3
D: NA
V: TRBV20-1
CDR3: CSPVPGDADTQYF
DNA: TGCAGTCCGGTCCCAGGGGACGCAGATACGCAGTATTTT

size: many
J: TRBJ1-1
D: NA
V: TRBV12-3/TRBV12-4
CDR3: CASSPARLNTEAFF
DNA: TGTGCCAGCAGTCCCGCGCGGTTGAACACTGAAGCTTTCTTT

size: NA
J: TRBJ1-1
D: TRBD1
V: TRBV20-1
CDR3: CRGGQGNTEAFF
DNA: TGCAGGGGGGGACAGGGCAACACTGAAGCTTTCTTT

size: NA
J: TRBJ2-2
D: NA
V: TRBV5-1
CDR3: CASSWGKGSHTGELFF
DNA: TGCGCCAGCAGCTGGGGGAAAGGGTCCCACACCGGGGAGCTGTTTTTT

size: NA
J: TRBJ1-1
D: TRBD1
V: TRBV12-3/TRBV12-4
CDR3: CASRGRPQGIHTEAFF
DNA: TGTGCCAGCAGGGGGCGACCACAGGGGATTCACACTGAAGCTTTCTTT

size: many
J: TRBJ2-3
D: NA
V: TRBV9
CDR3: CASSVGQNRDTQYF
DNA: TGTGCCAGCAGCGTAGGGCAGAACCGAGATACGCAGTATTTT

size: many
J: TRBJ2-2
D: TRBD2
V: TRBV20-1
CDR3: CSASLAGAPSTGELFF
DNA: TGCAGTGCTTCCCTAGCGGGGGCCCCGAGCACCGGGGAGCTGTTTTTT

size: few
J: TRBJ2-7
D: NA
V: TRBV6-2/TRBV6-3
CDR3: CASRPQGTKTYEQYF
DNA: TGTGCCAGCAGACCACAGGGAACTAAGACTTACGAGCAGTACTTC

size: few
J: TRBJ2-3
D: TRBD1
V: TRBV20-1
CDR3: CSARGQGGTDTQYF
DNA: TGCAGTGCTAGAGGTCAGGGGGGCACAGATACGCAGTATTTT

size: few
J: TRBJ2-3
D: TRBD2
V: TRBV20-1
CDR3: CSAEKNSGRGTDTQYF
DNA: TGCAGTGCGGAAAAAAACAGCGGGAGGGGCACAGATACGCAGTATTTT

size: NA
J: TRBJ2-5
D: NA
V: TRBV5-1
CDR3: CASSLEYWGETQYF
DNA: TGCGCCAGCAGCTTAGAGTACTGGGGGGAGACCCAGTACTTC

size: many
J: TRBJ2-6
D: NA
V: TRBV27
CDR3: CASSFGGANVLTF
DNA: TGTGCCAGCAGTTTTGGGGGGGCCAACGTCCTGACTTTC

size: few
J: TRBJ2-3
D: TRBD2
V: TRBV3-1
CDR3: CASSQAGASGRTSTDTQYF
DNA: TGTGCCAGCAGCCAAGCGGGGGCTAGCGGGAGGACCAGCACAGATACGCAGTATTTT

size: NA
J: TRBJ1-5
D: NA
V: TRBV20-1
CDR3: CSARVRSGGQPQHF
DNA: TGCAGTGCTAGAGTTCGCAGCGGGGGGCAGCCCCAGCATTTT

size: many
J: TRBJ2-1
D: TRBD2
V: TRBV28
CDR3: CASSSVLAGAHNEQFF
DNA: TGTGCCAGCAGTTCTGTCCTAGCGGGAGCCCACAATGAGCAGTTCTTC

size: many
J: TRBJ1-5
D: NA
V: TRBV20-1
CDR3: CSARDVSNQPQHF
DNA: TGCAGTGCTAGAGATGTCAGCAATCAGCCCCAGCATTTT

size: many
J: TRBJ2-3
D: NA
V: TRBV28
CDR3: CASRSWGDTQYF
DNA: TGTGCCAGCAGATCGTGGGGAGATACGCAGTATTTT

size: few
J: TRBJ2-7
D: TRBD2
V: TRBV29-1
CDR3: CSVGPLAGVYEQYF
DNA: TGCAGCGTTGGCCCACTAGCGGGAGTCTACGAGCAGTACTTC

size: many
J: TRBJ2-4
D: NA
V: TRBV11-2
CDR3: CASSWVGGDIQYF
DNA: TGTGCCAGCAGCTGGGTAGGGGGGGACATTCAGTACTTC

size: many
J: TRBJ2-7
D: NA
V: TRBV6-5
CDR3: CASSRTRYEQYF
DNA: TGTGCCAGCAGTCGTACTAGATACGAGCAGTACTTC

size: many
J: TRBJ2-3
D: NA
V: TRBV12-3/TRBV12-4
CDR3: CASRISGGSTDTQYF
DNA: TGTGCCAGCAGGATTTCAGGGGGGAGCACAGATACGCAGTATTTT

size: few
J: TRBJ2-3
D: TRBD2
V: TRBV5-1
CDR3: CASSIRGGGAADTQYF
DNA: TGCGCCAGCAGCATTCGGGGCGGGGGGGCCGCAGATACGCAGTATTTT

size: many
J: TRBJ2-3
D: TRBD2
V: TRBV20-1
CDR3: CSARARLAGADTQYF
DNA: TGCAGTGCTAGAGCTCGACTAGCGGGCGCAGATACGCAGTATTTT

size: few
J: TRBJ2-5
D: TRBD2
V: TRBV7-3
CDR3: CASSLAPLAAQETQYF
DNA: TGTGCCAGCAGCTTAGCCCCGCTAGCGGCACAAGAGACCCAGTACTTC

size: NA
J: TRBJ2-1
D: NA
V: TRBV2
CDR3: CASSEVLGGYNEQFF
DNA: TGTGCCAGCAGTGAAGTGCTGGGCGGGTACAATGAGCAGTTCTTC

size: many
J: TRBJ2-2
D: TRBD1
V: TRBV20-1
CDR3: CSARRQGSGELFF
DNA: TGCAGTGCTAGACGACAGGGTTCCGGGGAGCTGTTTTTT

size: few
J: TRBJ2-1
D: NA
V: TRBV6-5
CDR3: CASSYSNSEQFF
DNA: TGTGCCAGCAGTTACTCGAATAGTGAGCAGTTCTTC

size: NA
J: TRBJ2-5
D: TRBD2
V: TRBV5-1
CDR3: CASTMTAAGGPETQYF
DNA: TGCGCCAGCACAATGACAGCAGCGGGGGGGCCAGAGACCCAGTACTTC

size: few
J: TRBJ2-3
D: NA
V: TRBV20-1
CDR3: CSARLTDTQYF
DNA: TGCAGTGCTAGATTAACAGATACGCAGTATTTT

size: many
J: TRBJ2-3
D: TRBD2
V: TRBV6-5
CDR3: CASSYVAGGADTQYF
DNA: TGTGCCAGCAGTTACGTTGCGGGAGGTGCAGATACGCAGTATTTT

size: many
J: TRBJ1-2
D: NA
V: TRBV29-1
CDR3: CSVQKGNVNYGYTF
DNA: TGCAGCGTTCAAAAGGGAAACGTAAACTATGGCTACACCTTC

size: many
J: TRBJ2-1
D: TRBD2
V: TRBV5-1
CDR3: CASSRLSGGSYNEQFF
DNA: TGCGCCAGCAGCCGCTTAAGCGGGGGCTCCTACAATGAGCAGTTCTTC

size: NA
J: TRBJ2-5
D: TRBD2
V: TRBV5-1
CDR3: CASGAGEGETQYF
DNA: TGCGCCAGCGGAGCGGGGGAAGGAGAGACCCAGTACTTC

size: many
J: TRBJ2-5
D: TRBD2
V: TRBV6-5
CDR3: CASKLGLAGETQYF
DNA: TGTGCCAGCAAACTCGGACTAGCGGGTGAGACCCAGTACTTC

size: many
J: TRBJ2-7
D: NA
V: TRBV28
CDR3: CASSFIWLSSYEQYF
DNA: TGTGCCAGCAGTTTTATTTGGCTGAGCTCCTACGAGCAGTACTTC

size: NA
J: TRBJ2-2
D: NA
V: TRBV29-1
CDR3: CSVVRNTGELFF
DNA: TGCAGCGTTGTACGGAACACCGGGGAGCTGTTTTTT

size: many
J: TRBJ1-2
D: NA
V: TRBV27
CDR3: CASSAAPGPYGYTF
DNA: TGTGCCAGCAGTGCCGCCCCCGGCCCATATGGCTACACCTTC

size: many
J: TRBJ2-5
D: NA
V: TRBV5-5
CDR3: CASGPGQSTQETQYF
DNA: TGTGCCAGCGGACCCGGACAGTCAACCCAAGAGACCCAGTACTTC

size: NA
J: TRBJ2-4
D: NA
V: TRBV6-9
CDR3: CASSKRRTVLYF
DNA: TGTGCCAGCAGTAAGAGAAGGACAGTTCTGTACTTC

size: few
J: TRBJ1-2
D: TRBD1
V: TRBV24-1
CDR3: CATSDLDRANGYTF
DNA: TGTGCCACCAGTGATTTGGACAGGGCCAACGGCTACACCTTC

size: few
J: TRBJ2-1
D: NA
V: TRBV30
CDR3: CAWKGQGVNEQFF
DNA: TGTGCCTGGAAGGGGCAGGGTGTTAATGAGCAGTTCTTC

size: many
J: TRBJ2-2
D: NA
V: TRBV20-1
CDR3: CSVSPGAHRGTGELFF
DNA: TGCAGTGTTAGCCCGGGGGCCCATCGGGGCACCGGGGAGCTGTTTTTT

size: many
J: TRBJ2-1
D: TRBD2
V: TRBV25-1
CDR3: CASSARLAVYNEQFF
DNA: TGTGCCAGCAGTGCCCGACTAGCGGTCTACAATGAGCAGTTCTTC

size: many
J: TRBJ2-7
D: NA
V: TRBV7-2
CDR3: CASSLAPGGEQYF
DNA: TGTGCCAGCAGCTTAGCTCCTGGCGGGGAGCAGTACTTC

size: many
J: TRBJ2-5
D: NA
V: TRBV7-7
CDR3: CASSLRIQETQYF
DNA: TGTGCCAGCAGCCTCCGTATTCAAGAGACCCAGTACTTC

size: many
J: TRBJ1-1
D: NA
V: TRBV10-3
CDR3: CAIKGNLNTEAFF
DNA: TGTGCCATCAAGGGAAACCTGAACACTGAAGCTTTCTTT

size: many
J: TRBJ1-2
D: NA
V: TRBV29-1
CDR3: CSVEGLTADYTF
DNA: TGCAGCGTTGAAGGTCTGACGGCCGACTACACCTTC

size: many
J: TRBJ2-4
D: NA
V: TRBV6-2/TRBV6-3
CDR3: CASSPTGNIQYF
DNA: TGTGCCAGCAGCCCTACAGGGAACATTCAGTACTTC

size: many
J: TRBJ2-5
D: NA
V: TRBV7-8
CDR3: CASSLGPGTQYF
DNA: TGTGCCAGCAGCTTAGGCCCGGGGACCCAGTACTTC

size: many
J: TRBJ2-3
D: NA
V: TRBV10-1
CDR3: CASSESGTNTDTQYF
DNA: TGCGCCAGCAGTGAGTCTGGGACCAACACAGATACGCAGTATTTT

size: many
J: TRBJ2-7
D: NA
V: TRBV7-2
CDR3: CASSPSSYEQYF
DNA: TGTGCCAGCAGCCCGAGCTCCTACGAGCAGTACTTC

size: many
J: TRBJ2-7
D: TRBD2
V: TRBV5-1
CDR3: CASSLATSGRTVSYEQYF
DNA: TGCGCCAGCAGCTTGGCGACTAGCGGGAGGACTGTCTCCTACGAGCAGTACTTC

size: many
J: TRBJ2-7
D: TRBD1
V: TRBV6-5
CDR3: CASRARTGFVYEQYF
DNA: TGTGCCAGTAGAGCCCGGACAGGGTTTGTCTACGAGCAGTACTTC

size: NA
J: TRBJ2-5
D: TRBD2
V: TRBV5-1
CDR3: CASGKLALETQYF
DNA: TGCGCCAGCGGAAAACTAGCGTTAGAGACCCAGTACTTC

size: few
J: TRBJ1-2
D: NA
V: TRBV12-3/TRBV12-4
CDR3: CASSLAYRPGYTF
DNA: TGTGCCAGCAGTTTAGCCTACAGGCCGGGCTACACCTTC